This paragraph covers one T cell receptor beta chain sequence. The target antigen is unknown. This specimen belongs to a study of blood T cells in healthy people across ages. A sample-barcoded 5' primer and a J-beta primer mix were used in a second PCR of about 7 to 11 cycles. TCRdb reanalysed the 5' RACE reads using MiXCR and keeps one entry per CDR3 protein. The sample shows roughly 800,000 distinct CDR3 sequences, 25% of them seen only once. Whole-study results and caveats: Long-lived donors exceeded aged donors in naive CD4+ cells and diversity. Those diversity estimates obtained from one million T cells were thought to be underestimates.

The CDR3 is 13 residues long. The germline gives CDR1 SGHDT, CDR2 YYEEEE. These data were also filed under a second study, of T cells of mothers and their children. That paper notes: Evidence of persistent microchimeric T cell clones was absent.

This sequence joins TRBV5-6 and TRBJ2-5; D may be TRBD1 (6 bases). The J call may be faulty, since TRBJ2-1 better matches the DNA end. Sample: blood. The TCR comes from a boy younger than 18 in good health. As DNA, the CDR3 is TGTGCCAGCAGCTCGGACAGCTTCGATGAGCAGTTCTTC. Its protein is CASSSDSFDEQFF.